The clone carrying this T cell receptor (beta chain) was observed many times. Its antigen is as yet unknown. A second about 6 to 12 cycle PCR used barcoded and J-beta primers. Carrying 12 random nucleotides, a template-switch adaptor labeled each individual cDNA molecule. TCRdb redid the calling of the 5' RACE reads with MiXCR, one entry per CDR3 protein. The sample records 1.5 million to 2 million distinct CDR3 sequences, roughly 30% being singletons. This sample is part of a study of blood T cells in healthy people across ages. Findings and limits, study-wide: Observed TCR beta diversity showed a strong correlation with the percentage of naive T cells as measured by flow cytometry.

Donors were systemically healthy Caucasian individuals from Russia aged about 6 to 95 years. Between the trimmed V and J ends, which lost 5 bases and 6 bases, there was a span of 11 bases. The CDR3 runs 13 residues. The sequenced material came from blood. The V and J genes are TRBV12-3 or TRBV12-4 and TRBJ2-1; tentatively, D is TRBD1 or TRBD2 (5 bases each). The TCR was taken from a woman aged 25-40 years in good health. In nucleotides, the CDR3 is TGTGCCAGCAGTCAGGGACCTCCCAATGAGCAGTTCTTC. As protein: CASSQGPPNEQFF.